The 32 T cell receptor beta chains in this list originate from one sample, sequenced in a study of blood T cell repertoires in COVID-19. The table came from immunoSEQ multiplex PCR; TCRdb's copy has only in-frame clones and leaves some out. Here the sample spans tens of thousands of clones, around 93% being singletons. Sample: peripheral blood. All receptors come from a woman in her 30s in a cohort sampled during active COVID-19.

The genes are TRBV7-9 and TRBJ1-1, with D possibly matching TRBD1 (5 bases). CDR1 is SEHNR and CDR2 is FQNEAQ in the germline V gene (reference sequence). V lost 1 base and J lost 6, with 15 bases in between. This CDR3 spans 15 amino acids. The CDR3 DNA reads TGTGCCAGCAGCTTAGTTGCAGGGTCATACGCTGAAGCTTTCTTT. This gives the protein CASSLVAGSYAEAFF.

CDR3 in amino acids: CASSNAGTKNTEAFF. The CDR3 DNA reads as TGTGCCAGCAGTAATGCGGGGACGAAGAACACTGAAGCTTTCTTT. The rearrangement links TRBV6-2 or TRBV6-3 to TRBJ1-1; D is possibly TRBD1 (5 bases). The CDR3 is 15 residues long. From germline, CDR1 is MNHEY and CDR2 SVGEGT. The V and J ends lost 5 bases and 1 base respectively, with 14 bases between them.

The chain uses TRBV12-3 or TRBV12-4 and TRBJ2-7; D perhaps matches TRBD1 (5 bases). CDR3 length: 11 residues. V lost 6 bases, J lost 7 bases, and 10 bases lay in between. CDR3 in amino acids: CASRDRGEQYF. DNA for the CDR3: TGTGCCAGCAGAGACAGAGGAGAGCAGTACTTC.

J is TRBJ2-1 and V is TRBV11-2, with 7 bases fitting TRBD2. Germline trimming cut 3 bases from V and 2 bases from J; bases unmatched to any gene: 10. Germline CDR1 reads SGHAT; CDR2 reads FQNNGV. The CDR3 has 17 amino acids. Written as DNA, the CDR3 is TGTGCCAGCAGCTTCGGCGGGAGTATAAGCCCCTACAATGAGCAGTTCTTC. Protein product: CASSFGGSISPYNEQFF.

This clone showed up just once. The rearrangement joins TRBV24-1 to TRBJ2-2; 10 bases are shared with TRBD1. With V trimmed by 0 bases and J by 5 bases, 2 bases remained unmatched. This CDR3 has 16 residues. The germline gives CDR1 KGHDR, CDR2 SFDVKD. CDR3 protein: CATSDLQGQGTGELFF. In DNA, the CDR3 is TGTGCCACCAGTGATTTGCAGGGACAGGGGACCGGGGAGCTGTTTTTT.

This chain connects TRBV11-3 to TRBJ2-7; 16 positions match TRBD2. Germline V gives CDR1 SGHNT, CDR2 YENEEA. The junction had 14 bases not matched to a gene; V was cut back by 0 bases and J by 6 bases. This CDR3 has 20 residues. The CDR3 sequence is CASSLDGGLAGGLPAREQYF. For the CDR3, the DNA is TGTGCCAGCAGCTTAGATGGGGGACTAGCGGGAGGGCTCCCAGCGCGCGAGCAGTACTTC.

V gene TRBV3-1 (or the pseudogene TRBV3-2) combines with J gene TRBJ2-3, with 7 bases identical to TRBD1. Looked up from germline, CDR1 is LGHDT and CDR2 is YNNKEL (reference sequence). V lost 6 bases and J lost 4; bases outside the gene matches: 7. The CDR3 is made up of 14 amino acids. CDR3 region: CASSQNRGSDTQYF. CDR3 in DNA: TGTGCCAGCAGTCAAAACAGGGGATCAGATACGCAGTATTTT.

This clone was detected once. This sequence joins TRBV7-9 and TRBJ2-7, with 12 nucleotides matching TRBD1. Looked up from germline, CDR1 is SEHNR and CDR2 is FQNEAQ (reference sequence). The CDR3 is made up of 19 amino acids. With 2 bases clipped from V and 1 base from J, the junction kept 12 bases outside the gene matches. The CDR3 coding sequence is TGTGCCAGCAGCTTATTCCTCTGGGGACAGGGGGCTCCTTCCTACGAGCAGTACTTC. This sequence encodes CASSLFLWGQGAPSYEQYF.

This chain joins TRBV10-3 and TRBJ1-1; the D gene is possibly TRBD1 (6 bases). In germline, CDR1 is ENHRY, CDR2 SYGVKD. V lost 10 bases and J lost 0, with 9 bases in between. The CDR3 has 12 residues. The CDR3 DNA reads as TGTGCCACCCGGACAGTGAACACTGAAGCTTTCTTT. Its protein is CATRTVNTEAFF.

The chain uses TRBV2 and TRBJ1-1, with 9 positions matching TRBD1. V was clipped by 6 bases and J by 4 bases; unmatched bases: 0. This CDR3 spans 12 amino acids. CDR1 is SNHLY and CDR2 is FYNNEI in the germline V gene. CDR3 nucleotide sequence: TGTGCCAGCAGGACAGGGGGCACTGAAGCTTTCTTT. Residues: CASRTGGTEAFF.

The V gene is TRBV19, the J gene TRBJ2-5, with TRBD2 identical over 7 bases. V shed 5 bases, J shed 1 base, and the junction held 4 bases outside the gene matches. Germline V gene lookup returns CDR1 LNHDA and CDR2 SQIVND (reference sequence). This CDR3 has 14 amino acids. The CDR3 sequence: CASSPRETQETQYF. CDR3 nucleotide sequence: TGTGCCAGTAGTCCGCGGGAGACCCAAGAGACCCAGTACTTC.

V gene TRBV5-1 combines with J gene TRBJ1-1; D is undetermined. Germline CDR1 SGHRS, CDR2 YFSETQ. Trimming took 0 bases from V and 8 from J, leaving 11 bases between them. The CDR3 covers 13 residues. The CDR3 is CASSLALGREAFF. The CDR3 DNA is TGCGCCAGCAGCTTGGCACTTGGGAGGGAAGCTTTCTTT.

This clone turned up a few times. This rearrangement joins TRBV5-6 to TRBJ2-5; D is possibly TRBD1 (6 bases). This CDR3 is built from 14 residues. Germline V gene sequence: CDR1 SGHDT, CDR2 YYEEEE. V was cut by 4 bases and J by 7 bases, with 17 bases left in between. CDR3 DNA sequence: TGTGCCAGCAGCCGCGACAGGCGCACAGGGACCCAGTACTTC. It codes for CASSRDRRTGTQYF.

This clone came up a few times. The V gene is TRBV2, the J gene TRBJ1-5; D might be TRBD1 (6 bases). From germline, CDR1 is SNHLY and CDR2 FYNNEI. The CDR3 consists of 15 residues. The ends were cut back, 6 bases at V and 0 bases at J, with 12 bases in the middle. The CDR3: CASRTGTYSNQPQHF. In DNA form, the CDR3 reads TGTGCCAGCAGGACAGGAACTTATAGCAATCAGCCCCAGCATTTT.

This clone was seen just once. The chain couples TRBV19 to TRBJ1-5; a possible D gene is TRBD1 (6 bases). V was clipped by 5 bases and J by 0 bases, with 14 bases between them. Per germline, CDR1 LNHDA and CDR2 SQIVND (reference sequence). The CDR3 has 16 residues. The CDR3 bases are TGTGCCAGTAGTGCGACAGGTCCTTATAGCAATCAGCCCCAGCATTTT. The encoded protein is CASSATGPYSNQPQHF.

This chain joins TRBV6-6 and TRBJ1-6, with D perhaps matching TRBD1 (6 bases). The CDR3 runs to 13 residues. CDR1 is MNHNY, CDR2 SVGAGI, per germline (reference sequence). The V end was cut by 5 bases, the J end by 7 bases, with 9 bases between. The DNA for the CDR3 is TGTGCCAGCAGTCTAGGACAGAATTCACCCCTCCACTTT. This encodes CASSLGQNSPLHF.

The chain recombines TRBV10-3 with TRBJ2-7; the match to TRBD1 covers 7 bases. The CDR3 contains 13 residues. V shed 10 bases, J shed 0 bases, and the junction held 6 bases outside the gene matches. In germline, CDR1 is ENHRY, CDR2 SYGVKD. CDR3 in amino acids: CATKWDSSYEQYF. DNA of the CDR3: TGTGCCACGAAATGGGACAGCTCCTACGAGCAGTACTTC.

The V call is TRBV6-5, the J call TRBJ2-5; D might be TRBD2 (7 bases). The CDR3 consists of 14 residues. With 7 bases removed from V and 2 bases from J, the gap between germline ends came to 14 bases. Per the germline V gene, CDR1 is MNHEY and CDR2 is SVGAGI. DNA for the CDR3: TGTGCCAGCACAAGGGGGGGAACTCAAGAGACCCAGTACTTC. It encodes CASTRGGTQETQYF.

This chain joins TRBV28 and TRBJ2-1; 13 nucleotides agree with TRBD2. Losses at the gene ends were 4 bases for V and 9 bases for J; bases not matched to a gene: 3. The CDR3 contains 14 residues. Germline CDR1 and CDR2: MDHEN and SYDVKM. CDR3 sequence (DNA): TGTGCCAGCAGTTCAAGGACTAGCGGGAGTGAGCAGTTCTTC. This encodes CASSSRTSGSEQFF.

The gene calls are TRBV7-8 and TRBJ2-3; 8 bases are shared with TRBD2. This CDR3 is 18 amino acids long. CDR1 is SGHVS, CDR2 FQNEAQ, per germline. J lost 1 base, V lost 2 bases, and 11 bases had no gene match. CDR3 DNA: TGTGCCAGCAGCTTAAGGGTCGGGAGGGTAGCGGGCACAGATACGCAGTATTTT. Amino acids: CASSLRVGRVAGTDTQYF.

The chain links TRBV15 to TRBJ1-2; D gene ambiguous. This CDR3 region has 13 residues. Trimming took off 0 bases at V and 7 bases at J, with 9 bases between the two ends. Germline V gives CDR1 LNHNV, CDR2 YYDKDF (reference sequence). This CDR3 reads CATSRDPLRGYTF. CDR3 bases: TGTGCCACCAGCAGAGATCCTCTCCGTGGCTACACCTTC.

The chain carries TRBV9 and TRBJ1-2; D unresolved. The germline V and J ends were trimmed by 0 bases and 3 bases, with 9 bases remaining between them. The CDR3 sequence is 14 residues long. The germline CDR1 and CDR2 sequences are SGDLS and YYNGEE. Here the CDR3 reads CASSVGQADYGYTF. Written as DNA, the CDR3 is TGTGCCAGCAGCGTAGGGCAGGCCGACTATGGCTACACCTTC.

V gene TRBV24-1 combines with J gene TRBJ2-7; D might be TRBD1 (5 bases). Germline V gene sequence: CDR1 KGHDR, CDR2 SFDVKD. The CDR3 length is 16 residues. The germline V and J ends were trimmed by 4 bases and 7 bases, with 22 bases remaining between them. DNA of the CDR3: TGTGCCACCAGTGACCCTTACAAGGGGTGGATGGGTGAGCAGTACTTC. Its protein is CATSDPYKGWMGEQYF.

In its sample, this clone ranks as medium-sized (0.01 to 0.1%). In DNA, the CDR3 is TGTGCCAGCAGCCCCACACCGGGGATGGGCGGCGATGAGCAGTTCTTC. Translated, it gives CASSPTPGMGGDEQFF. The chain is built from TRBV7-6 and TRBJ2-1; a possible D gene is TRBD2 (5 bases). Germline CDR1 and CDR2: SGHVS and FNYEAQ. Trimming took 5 bases from V and 8 from J, leaving 22 bases between them. This CDR3 spans 16 amino acids. The full variable domain, rest sourced from reference TRBV7-6 and TRBJ2-1, is GAGVSQSPRYKVTKRGQDVALRCDPISGHVSLYWYRQALGQGPEFLTYFNYEAQQDKSGLPNDRFSAERPEGSISTLTIQRTEQRDSAMYRCASSPTPGMGGDEQFFGPGTRLTVL.

V usage is TRBV11-2 and J usage is TRBJ2-5; possible D gene TRBD1, 5 bases. The germline V and J ends were trimmed by 2 bases and 1 base, with 8 bases remaining between them. Germline CDR1 reads SGHAT; CDR2 reads FQNNGV. CDR3 length equals 14 residues. The CDR3: CASSLYRIQETQYF. DNA for the CDR3: TGTGCCAGCAGCTTATACAGGATCCAAGAGACCCAGTACTTC. Full variable domain (rest looked up from reference TRBV11-2 and TRBJ2-5): EAGVAQSPRYKIIEKRQSVAFWCNPISGHATLYWYQQILGQGPKLLIQFQNNGVVDDSQLPKDRFSAERLKGVDSTLKIQPAKLEDSAVYLCASSLYRIQETQYFGPGTRLLVL.

The chain links TRBV13 to TRBJ1-3; tentatively, D is TRBD1 (5 bases). The V and J ends lost 0 bases and 4 bases respectively, with 19 bases between them. The CDR3 consists of 18 residues. The germline V gene encodes CDR1 PRHDT and CDR2 FYEKMQ (reference sequence). DNA for the CDR3: TGTGCCAGCAGCTTAGGCAGGGTTGGCAGGGAGGCAGGAAACACCATATATTTT. This translates into CASSLGRVGREAGNTIYF.

The J gene is TRBJ1-2, the V gene TRBV6-5, with 7 bases identical to TRBD1. CDR1 and CDR2 from the germline V gene are MNHEY and SVGAGI. After removal of 10 bases from V and 6 bases from J, the junction contained 11 bases not matched to a gene. The CDR3 contains 13 residues. The CDR3 DNA reads TGTGCCACCTCTGACAGGGTACGGCATGGCTACACCTTC. It codes for CATSDRVRHGYTF.

The genes are TRBV30 and TRBJ2-5; 9 bases agree with TRBD2. Germline lookup yields CDR1 GTSNPN and CDR2 SVGIG (reference sequence). V dropped 6 bases and J dropped 5; count of bases not matched to a gene: 16. The CDR3 is 16 amino acids. The CDR3 nucleotides are TGTGCCTGCCAGCCGGGTGCGGGAGGGCCCAGGGAGACCCAGTACTTC. This encodes CACQPGAGGPRETQYF. Full variable domain (rest looked up from reference TRBV30 and TRBJ2-5): SQTIHQWPATLVQPVGSPLSLECTVEGTSNPNLYWYRQAAGRGLQLLFYSVGIGQISSEVPQNLSASRPQDRQFILSSKKLLLSDSGFYLCACQPGAGGPRETQYFGPGTRLLVL.

The chain is built from TRBV14 and TRBJ2-7; tentatively, D is TRBD2 (6 bases). CDR3 length: 21 amino acids. V was trimmed by 1 base and J by 1 base, leaving 29 bases between them. Germline values: CDR1 SGHDN, CDR2 FVKESK. The DNA for the CDR3 is TGTGCCAGCAGCCAAGGTGTTTCGAAATCCCGGCGGGACCTCGTTTCCTACGAGCAGTACTTC. It translates to CASSQGVSKSRRDLVSYEQYF. Combining the CDR3 with reference TRBV14 and TRBJ2-7 gives the whole variable domain EAGVTQFPSHSVIEKGQTVTLRCDPISGHDNLYWYRRVMGKEIKFLLHFVKESKQDESGMPNNRFLAERTGGTYSTLKVQPAELEDSGVYFCASSQGVSKSRRDLVSYEQYFGPGTRLTVT.

J is TRBJ2-7 and V is TRBV6-2 or TRBV6-3, with TRBD2 as a possible D gene (6 bases). The germline CDR1 and CDR2 sequences are MNHEY and SVGEGT. CDR3 length: 18 amino acids. Trimming removed 4 bases from V and 2 bases from J, with 24 bases in between. The CDR3 bases are TGTGCCAGCAGTTTCCCTCCCATGGGTAGCGGATTAACCTACGAGCAGTACTTC. Protein product: CASSFPPMGSGLTYEQYF.

The J gene is TRBJ2-3, the V gene TRBV28, with TRBD2 matching 9 bases. V lost 4 bases and J lost 3; bases outside the gene matches: 5. The germline gives CDR1 MDHEN, CDR2 SYDVKM. There are 15 residues in the CDR3. The CDR3 loop reads CASSSTSGWTDTQYF. CDR3 DNA: TGTGCCAGCAGTTCGACTAGCGGATGGACAGATACGCAGTATTTT.

The J gene is TRBJ2-1, the V gene TRBV19, with a possible D match to TRBD2 (6 bases). The CDR3 length is 16 residues. Germline V lookup: CDR1 LNHDA, CDR2 SQIVND (reference sequence). Trimming took off 4 bases at V and 8 bases at J, with 21 bases between the two ends. The CDR3 protein is CASSSPPAGLGDEQFF. The DNA of the CDR3 is TGTGCCAGTAGTAGTCCCCCTGCGGGGTTGGGGGATGAGCAGTTCTTC.